Listed below are T cell receptor beta chains from one sample, sequenced in a study of blood T cell repertoires in COVID-19. This table comes from immunoSEQ multiplex PCR, and its TCRdb copy is limited to in-frame clones, with some not included. The table shows roughly 250,000 clones, with approximately 86% occurring only once. Source material: PBMCs or T cells enriched from blood (not recorded which). These receptors were collected from a woman in her forties or fifties who had recovered from COVID-19. Both conserved end residues are part of each CDR3. Each record gives: D gene, clone size, V gene, J gene, CDR3 protein, CDR3 DNA. The D gene is left open where the match is weak. Rows give clone size only sometimes, using once, few, many, or a class for an expanded clone.

TRBD2,-,TRBV18,TRBJ2-7,CASSPFPLADSSYEQYF,TGTGCCAGCTCACCTTTCCCCCTAGCGGATAGCTCCTACGAGCAGTACTTC
-,few,TRBV7-9,TRBJ1-1,CASSPLPLTGFRLDTEAFF,TGTGCCAGCAGCCCCTTACCCCTAACAGGGTTCAGGTTGGACACTGAAGCTTTCTTT
TRBD1,-,TRBV2,TRBJ2-5,CASREGTGLLGTQYF,TGTGCCAGCAGGGAAGGGACAGGGTTGTTGGGGACCCAGTACTTC
TRBD1,-,TRBV10-3,TRBJ1-2,CAISDRTGGYGYTF,TGTGCCATCAGTGACAGAACAGGGGGCTATGGCTACACCTTC
TRBD1,once,TRBV24-1,TRBJ2-5,CATSGTGQETQYF,TGTGCCACCTCTGGGACAGGGCAAGAGACCCAGTACTTC
TRBD2,-,TRBV5-4,TRBJ2-2,CASSYGTSGSFGTGELFF,TGTGCCAGCAGCTACGGGACTAGCGGGAGTTTCGGCACCGGGGAGCTGTTTTTT
TRBD2,-,TRBV9,TRBJ2-3,CASSVDLAGVADTQYF,TGTGCCAGCAGCGTAGATCTAGCGGGAGTGGCAGATACGCAGTATTTT
TRBD1,-,TRBV12-5,TRBJ1-5,CASGLIQGGAGNQPQHF,TGTGCTAGTGGTTTGATTCAAGGGGGCGCCGGCAATCAGCCCCAGCATTTT
TRBD2,-,TRBV19,TRBJ2-1,CASTSGTRENEQFF,TGTGCCAGCACGTCCGGGACTAGAGAGAATGAGCAGTTCTTC
TRBD2,once,TRBV11-3,TRBJ2-2,CASSLLAGEFPGELFF,TGTGCCAGCAGCTTATTAGCGGGAGAATTTCCCGGGGAGCTGTTTTTT
TRBD2,-,TRBV30,TRBJ2-7,CAWTSGGSYEQYF,TGTGCCTGGACCTCGGGGGGGTCCTACGAGCAGTACTTC
TRBD2,-,TRBV27,TRBJ2-5,CASKLLRSGMEETQYF,TGTGCCAGCAAGCTCCTACGTAGCGGGATGGAAGAGACCCAGTACTTC
-,-,TRBV6-2/TRBV6-3,TRBJ2-1,CASSRGSYSLSSYNEQFF,TGTGCCAGCAGTAGGGGCTCCTACTCCTTGAGCTCCTACAATGAGCAGTTCTTC
-,-,TRBV6-6,TRBJ1-1,CASSPRPLETVNTEAFF,TGTGCCAGCAGTCCACGCCCTCTGGAGACGGTGAACACTGAAGCTTTCTTT
TRBD2,-,TRBV13,TRBJ2-7,CASSSLAGGPSSVIGEQYF,TGTGCCAGCAGCTCACTAGCGGGAGGGCCTTCATCAGTTATCGGTGAGCAGTACTTC
TRBD2,-,TRBV24-1,TRBJ2-2,CATSDFGTSNPGELFF,TGTGCCACCAGTGATTTCGGGACTAGCAATCCCGGGGAGCTGTTTTTT
-,few,TRBV2,TRBJ1-4,CASKGVLGEKLFF,TGTGCCAGCAAGGGGGTATTAGGGGAAAAACTGTTTTTT
TRBD1,few,TRBV28,TRBJ1-6,CASSLQGAYNSPLHF,TGTGCCAGCAGTTTACAGGGGGCCTATAATTCACCCCTCCACTTT
-,-,TRBV6-5,TRBJ2-7,CASEWGRQYEQYF,TGTGCCAGCGAGTGGGGCAGGCAGTACGAGCAGTACTTC
-,-,TRBV30,TRBJ1-1,CAWSFRKNTEAFF,TGTGCCTGGAGTTTCCGTAAGAACACTGAAGCTTTCTTT
TRBD2,-,TRBV9,TRBJ2-3,CASSVGIAGADTQYF,TGTGCCAGCAGCGTAGGAATAGCGGGGGCAGATACGCAGTATTTT
-,-,TRBV12-3/TRBV12-4,TRBJ1-2,CASTFRGYGYTF,TGTGCCAGCACCTTCCGGGGTTATGGCTACACCTTC
TRBD1,once,TRBV18,TRBJ1-2,CASSPAGQGLYGYTF,TGTGCCAGCTCACCAGCTGGACAGGGACTTTATGGCTACACCTTC
-,-,TRBV28,TRBJ1-2,CASSLDLLSGVYGYTF,TGTGCCAGCAGTTTAGATCTCCTATCAGGTGTCTATGGCTACACCTTC
-,-,TRBV28,TRBJ1-6,CAAYSLSSYNSPLHF,TGTGCCGCTTACTCTTTGAGCTCCTATAATTCACCCCTCCACTTT
TRBD1,once,TRBV10-3,TRBJ1-6,CAIQDRVDSPLHF,TGTGCCATCCAGGACAGGGTGGATTCACCCCTCCACTTT
-,-,TRBV7-3,TRBJ1-1,CASSFSGNGEAFF,TGTGCCAGCAGCTTTTCAGGGAACGGTGAAGCTTTCTTT
-,-,TRBV27,TRBJ1-5,CASSLERGSGPQHF,TGTGCCAGCAGTTTAGAGCGGGGGAGCGGGCCCCAGCATTTT
-,-,TRBV18,TRBJ1-4,CASSPGRSATNEKLFF,TGTGCCAGCTCACCAGGCAGATCTGCAACTAATGAAAAACTGTTTTTT